This T cell receptor beta chain was recorded in a study of CD8 T cells in ankylosing spondylitis. Study observations and caveats: Within ankylosing spondylitis blood, a TCR beta motif made up of roughly eight highly homologous variants appeared to be characteristic. Enrichment of disease-linked clones was reportedly significant in matched ankylosing spondylitis synovial fluid. Earlier reports found some motif variants in synovial fluid and blood in reactive arthritis.

The table lists this clonotype with a few counts. Its antigen is unidentified. Per the germline V gene, CDR1 is SGDLS and CDR2 is YYNGEE. The CDR3 is 15 amino acids. The junction had 4 bases not matched to a gene; V was cut back by 1 base and J by 3 bases. TCRdb re-called the 5' RACE reads with MiXCR, one entry per CDR3 protein. The table shows a few hundred thousand distinct CDR3 sequences, with 15% to 20% occurring only once. V gene TRBV9 combines with J gene TRBJ2-3, with TRBD1 identical over 8 bases. The sample consisted of blood, either unsorted or a sorted T cell fraction (not recorded which). This clonotype originated in a male donor with ankylosing spondylitis or in good health (not recorded which). This chain's CDR3 is CASSVQGARTDTQYF. CDR3 nucleotides: TGTGCCAGCAGCGTACAGGGGGCGCGGACAGATACGCAGTATTTT.